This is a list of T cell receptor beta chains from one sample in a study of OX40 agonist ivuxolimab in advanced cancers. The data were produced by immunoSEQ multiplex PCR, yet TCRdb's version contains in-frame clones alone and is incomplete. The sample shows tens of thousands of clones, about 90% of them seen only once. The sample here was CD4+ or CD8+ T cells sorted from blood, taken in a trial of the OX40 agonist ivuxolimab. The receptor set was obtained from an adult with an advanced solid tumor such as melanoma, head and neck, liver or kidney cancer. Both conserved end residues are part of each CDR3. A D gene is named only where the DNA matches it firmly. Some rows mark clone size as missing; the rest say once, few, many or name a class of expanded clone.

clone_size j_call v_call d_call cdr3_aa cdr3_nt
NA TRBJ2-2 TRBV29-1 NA CSVEGPRTGELFF TGCAGCGTTGAAGGCCCCCGTACCGGGGAGCTGTTTTTT
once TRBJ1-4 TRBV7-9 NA CASSLEYGGRNEKLFF TGTGCCAGCAGCTTAGAGTACGGGGGAAGGAATGAAAAACTGTTTTTT
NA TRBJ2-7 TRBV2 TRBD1 CASSSGQSYEQYF TGTGCCAGCAGCTCGGGACAGAGCTACGAGCAGTACTTC
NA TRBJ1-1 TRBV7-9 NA CASSLEGQMNTEAFF TGTGCCAGCAGCTTAGAAGGACAAATGAACACTGAAGCTTTCTTT
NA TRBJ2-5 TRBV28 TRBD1 CASSPQQGAWETQYF TGTGCCAGCAGCCCCCAGCAGGGGGCGTGGGAGACCCAGTACTTC
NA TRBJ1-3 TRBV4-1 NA CASSQVGHISGNTIYF TGCGCCAGCAGCCAAGTGGGACATATATCGGGAAACACCATATATTTT
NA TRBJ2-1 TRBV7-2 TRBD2 CASSLTAGSSYNEQFF TGTGCCAGCAGCTTAACAGCGGGGAGCTCCTACAATGAGCAGTTCTTC
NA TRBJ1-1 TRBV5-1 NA CASSLGIGAGAEAFF TGCGCCAGCAGCTTGGGTATTGGGGCCGGCGCTGAAGCTTTCTTT
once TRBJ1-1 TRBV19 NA CASSIGWTEAFF TGTGCCAGTAGCATCGGTTGGACTGAAGCTTTCTTT
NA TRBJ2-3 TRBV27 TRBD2 CASSFLAGGQDTQYF TGTGCCAGCAGTTTCCTAGCGGGGGGCCAAGATACGCAGTATTTT
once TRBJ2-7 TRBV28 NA CASTQSAYEQYF TGTGCCAGCACCCAATCAGCGTACGAGCAGTACTTC
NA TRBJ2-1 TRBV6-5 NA CASSYRSSKYNEQFF TGTGCCAGCAGTTATAGGAGCTCTAAGTACAATGAGCAGTTCTTC
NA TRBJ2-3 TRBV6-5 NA CASSLGGDTQYF TGTGCCAGCAGCCTCGGAGGGGATACGCAGTATTTT
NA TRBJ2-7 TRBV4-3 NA CASSQGATGYEQYF TGCGCCAGCAGCCAAGGGGCGACTGGCTACGAGCAGTACTTC
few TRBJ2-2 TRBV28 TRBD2 CASSRVGAGGYGELFF TGTGCCAGCAGTAGGGTCGGAGCGGGGGGATACGGGGAGCTGTTTTTT
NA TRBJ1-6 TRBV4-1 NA CASSQAGPLYNSYNSPLHF TGCGCCAGCAGCCAAGCGGGGCCGCTGTACAACTCCTATAATTCACCCCTCCACTTT
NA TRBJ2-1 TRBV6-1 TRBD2 CAVLVGREGRGQFF TGTGCCGTCCTCGTAGGGCGGGAGGGCCGTGGGCAGTTCTTC
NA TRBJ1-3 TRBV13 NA CASSLGRGNTIYF TGTGCCAGCAGCTTAGGCCGGGGGAACACCATATATTTT
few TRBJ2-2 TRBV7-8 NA CASSLGRVELYTGELFF TGTGCCAGCAGCTTAGGGCGAGTCGAGCTTTACACCGGGGAGCTGTTTTTT
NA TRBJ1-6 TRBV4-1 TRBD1 CASSHEYWDSSYNSPLHF TGCGCCAGCAGCCATGAATATTGGGACAGCTCCTATAATTCACCCCTCCACTTT
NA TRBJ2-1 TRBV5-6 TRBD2 CASSLGSGGSSYNEQFF TGTGCCAGCAGCTTGGGCAGCGGGGGTAGCTCCTACAATGAGCAGTTCTTC
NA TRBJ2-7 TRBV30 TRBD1 CAWSVKAGGDFSYEQYF TGTGCCTGGAGTGTAAAGGCAGGGGGCGACTTCTCCTACGAGCAGTACTTC
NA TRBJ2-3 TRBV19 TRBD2 CASSELEGGGGGTQYF TGTGCCAGTAGTGAACTAGAAGGCGGGGGGGGTGGTACGCAGTATTTT
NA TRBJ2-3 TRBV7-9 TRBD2 CASSASGHSTDTQYF TGTGCCAGCAGTGCTAGCGGGCATAGCACAGATACGCAGTATTTT
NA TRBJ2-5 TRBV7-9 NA CASSSDWETQYF TGTGCCAGCAGCTCAGATTGGGAGACCCAGTACTTC
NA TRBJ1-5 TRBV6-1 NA CASSEVSRIASNQPQHF TGTGCCAGCAGTGAAGTTTCCAGGATTGCTAGCAATCAGCCCCAGCATTTT
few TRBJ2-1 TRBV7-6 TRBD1 CASSLEDRVDEQFF TGTGCCAGCAGCTTAGAAGACAGGGTCGATGAGCAGTTCTTC
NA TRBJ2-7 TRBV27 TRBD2 CASSLGAGRGTYEQYF TGTGCCAGCAGTTTAGGGGCCGGGCGGGGGACCTACGAGCAGTACTTC
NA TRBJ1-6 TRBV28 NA CASSFPQAANSPLHF TGTGCCAGCAGTTTCCCCCAGGCAGCGAATTCACCCCTCCACTTT